This TCR beta chain emerged from a study of cytomegalovirus exposure and HLA in healthy donors. Study results and caveats: Reportedly, a later analysis found an Asian-associated ancestry cluster had fewer N-insertions than the approximately 700-donor mean. Later analysis revealed greater clonal expansion in HLA-associated TCR beta chains than in equally common others.

The PCR contained 60 Vbeta and 13 Jbeta primers. Sequenced by immunoSEQ multiplex PCR; TCRdb stores in-frame clones only, minus some. The sample records 140,000 or so clones, approximately 84% being singletons. About this clone: Its antigen is not known.

The ends were cut back, 8 bases at V and 3 bases at J, with 17 bases in the middle. Germline CDR1 reads MDHEN; CDR2 reads SYDVKM. This CDR3 is 15 amino acids long. The chain has TRBV28 and TRBJ2-1, with a weak D call TRBD2 (6 bases). The receptor comes from a woman in her sixties in good health and CMV-seropositive. Sequencing was done on a sample of PBMCs. The CDR3 DNA follows: TGTGCCAGCCAGATTAGCGGAGTGAACTACAATGAGCAGTTCTTC. This codes for CASQISGVNYNEQFF. Filled out from reference TRBV28 and TRBJ2-1, the complete variable domain reads DVKVTQSSRYLVKRTGEKVFLECVQDMDHENMFWYRQDPGLGLRLIYFSYDVKMKEKGDIPEGYSVSREKKERFSLILESASTNQTSMYLCASQISGVNYNEQFFGPGTRLTVL.